Given below is one T cell receptor beta chain in context. Germline V gene lookup returns CDR1 MNHEY and CDR2 SVGAGI. The CDR3 has 12 amino acids. The J segment lost 11 bases and the V segment lost 6 bases, leaving 4 bases of the junction unmatched. This record belongs to a study of blood T cell repertoires in COVID-19. Study as a whole: The study drew acute and convalescent COVID-19 samples from the United States, Italy and Spain. PBMCs, B-cell-depleted T cells, or T cells were the source of the cDNA or gDNA that made up the material.

Methods used by the authors: The assay estimated nucleated cells by amplifying reference gene primers. Some clones are missing from TCRdb's copy, which holds only in-frame ones; the method was immunoSEQ multiplex PCR. V, J and clone size derive from that table, while D and trimming were established from the DNA sequence. Of approximately 52,000 clones listed, roughly 87% are singletons. Sequenced: peripheral blood. The sequence derives from a man aged 55 to 70 with active COVID-19. The chain links TRBV6-5 to TRBJ1-5, with 10 bases identical to TRBD1. This CDR3 reads CASSTGQGAQHF. The CDR3 DNA is TGTGCCAGCAGCACCGGACAGGGGGCCCAGCATTTT.